Listed below are T cell receptor beta chains from one sample, sequenced in a study of neurological immune-mediated disorders. TCRdb used MiXCR to reprocess the 5' RACE reads, holding one entry per CDR3 protein. Among more than 75,000 distinct CDR3 sequences, about 4.3% were seen once, and the ten largest hold approximately 5.4%. The sequencing input was PBMCs. The receptors stem from a woman between 55 and 75 years old with multiple sclerosis. Each CDR3 is given with its conserved first and last residue. Each record gives: V gene, D gene, clone size, J gene, CDR3 protein, CDR3 DNA. D genes are given only for firm matches. The size field is filled for only some rows; it gives once, few, many or a size class.

v_gene: TRBV5-1
d_gene: NA
abundance: many
j_gene: TRBJ2-1
CDR3aa: CASSFTGSHNEQFF
CDR3nt: TGCGCCAGCAGCTTTACAGGGTCCCACAATGAGCAGTTCTTC

v_gene: TRBV20-1
d_gene: TRBD2
abundance: many
j_gene: TRBJ2-5
CDR3aa: CSPGTSEETQYF
CDR3nt: TGCAGTCCGGGGACTAGCGAAGAGACCCAGTACTTC

v_gene: TRBV5-1
d_gene: NA
abundance: many
j_gene: TRBJ1-6
CDR3aa: CASSPIWDSYNSPLHF
CDR3nt: TGCGCCAGCAGCCCGATCTGGGACTCCTATAATTCACCCCTCCACTTT

v_gene: TRBV20-1
d_gene: NA
abundance: many
j_gene: TRBJ2-5
CDR3aa: CSASDLYQETQYF
CDR3nt: TGCAGTGCCTCGGACCTGTACCAAGAGACCCAGTACTTC

v_gene: TRBV20-1
d_gene: TRBD1
abundance: many
j_gene: TRBJ2-2
CDR3aa: CSARGQGFANTGELFF
CDR3nt: TGCAGTGCTAGGGGACAGGGATTCGCGAACACCGGGGAGCTGTTTTTT

v_gene: TRBV6-5
d_gene: NA
abundance: NA
j_gene: TRBJ1-5
CDR3aa: CASSYSGDIGQPQHF
CDR3nt: TGTGCCAGCAGTTACTCGGGGGACATCGGGCAGCCCCAGCATTTT

v_gene: TRBV7-8
d_gene: NA
abundance: many
j_gene: TRBJ2-7
CDR3aa: CASGLTGLAGYEQYF
CDR3nt: TGTGCCAGCGGATTAACAGGGCTTGCTGGCTACGAGCAGTACTTC

v_gene: TRBV20-1
d_gene: NA
abundance: many
j_gene: TRBJ1-4
CDR3aa: CSVGGANEKLFF
CDR3nt: TGCAGTGTTGGAGGGGCTAATGAAAAACTGTTTTTT

v_gene: TRBV28
d_gene: NA
abundance: many
j_gene: TRBJ2-7
CDR3aa: CASSFGVYEQYF
CDR3nt: TGTGCCAGCAGTTTCGGGGTGTACGAGCAGTACTTC

v_gene: TRBV3-1
d_gene: NA
abundance: NA
j_gene: TRBJ1-6
CDR3aa: CASSQDVDSPLHF
CDR3nt: TGTGCCAGCAGCCAAGATGTGGATTCACCCCTCCACTTT

v_gene: TRBV2
d_gene: TRBD2
abundance: NA
j_gene: TRBJ2-1
CDR3aa: CASRKTSSGGHNEQFF
CDR3nt: TGTGCCAGCAGAAAAACGTCTAGCGGGGGCCACAATGAGCAGTTCTTC

v_gene: TRBV12-3/TRBV12-4
d_gene: NA
abundance: many
j_gene: TRBJ2-6
CDR3aa: CASSPPRAGANVLTF
CDR3nt: TGTGCCAGCAGTCCCCCCAGGGCTGGGGCCAACGTCCTGACTTTC

v_gene: TRBV3-1
d_gene: NA
abundance: many
j_gene: TRBJ2-7
CDR3aa: CASSRGLRSYEQYF
CDR3nt: TGTGCCAGCAGCCGGGGACTGCGCTCCTACGAGCAGTACTTC

v_gene: TRBV28
d_gene: TRBD1
abundance: many
j_gene: TRBJ1-5
CDR3aa: CASSWDRSNQPQHF
CDR3nt: TGTGCCAGCAGCTGGGACAGGAGCAATCAGCCCCAGCATTTT

v_gene: TRBV18
d_gene: TRBD1
abundance: NA
j_gene: TRBJ1-2
CDR3aa: CASSPGQGANGYTF
CDR3nt: TGTGCCAGCTCACCCGGACAGGGGGCAAACGGCTACACCTTC

v_gene: TRBV20-1
d_gene: TRBD2
abundance: many
j_gene: TRBJ2-7
CDR3aa: CSARDLTSSYEQYF
CDR3nt: TGCAGTGCTAGAGATTTGACTAGCTCGTACGAGCAGTACTTC

v_gene: TRBV5-5
d_gene: TRBD2
abundance: many
j_gene: TRBJ2-1
CDR3aa: CASSFVGGEYNEQFF
CDR3nt: TGTGCCAGCAGTTTCGTCGGGGGGGAATACAATGAGCAGTTCTTC

v_gene: TRBV20-1
d_gene: TRBD1
abundance: many
j_gene: TRBJ1-2
CDR3aa: CSAKDRVYGYTF
CDR3nt: TGCAGTGCTAAAGACAGGGTCTATGGCTACACCTTC

v_gene: TRBV6-5
d_gene: NA
abundance: many
j_gene: TRBJ1-3
CDR3aa: CASSYTLGRAGNTIYF
CDR3nt: TGTGCCAGCAGTTACACCCTAGGACGGGCTGGAAACACCATATATTTT

v_gene: TRBV7-6
d_gene: NA
abundance: many
j_gene: TRBJ2-7
CDR3aa: CASSQGLEQYF
CDR3nt: TGTGCCAGCAGCCAAGGGCTTGAGCAGTACTTC

v_gene: TRBV5-6
d_gene: TRBD1
abundance: many
j_gene: TRBJ1-5
CDR3aa: CASSRTGVNQPQHF
CDR3nt: TGTGCCAGCAGCCGCACAGGGGTCAATCAGCCCCAGCATTTT

v_gene: TRBV20-1
d_gene: TRBD2
abundance: many
j_gene: TRBJ2-3
CDR3aa: CSAQPLAGFTDTQYF
CDR3nt: TGCAGTGCTCAACCCCTAGCGGGGTTCACAGATACGCAGTATTTT

v_gene: TRBV18
d_gene: TRBD1
abundance: many
j_gene: TRBJ2-7
CDR3aa: CASSPRTGLHEQYF
CDR3nt: TGTGCCAGCTCTCCTAGGACAGGGCTCCACGAGCAGTACTTC

v_gene: TRBV19
d_gene: NA
abundance: NA
j_gene: TRBJ1-1
CDR3aa: CASQRLDRLNTEAFF
CDR3nt: TGTGCCAGTCAGCGTCTCGACAGATTGAACACTGAAGCTTTCTTT

v_gene: TRBV18
d_gene: NA
abundance: many
j_gene: TRBJ1-1
CDR3aa: CASSPTGLNTEAFF
CDR3nt: TGTGCCAGCTCACCAACGGGGCTGAACACTGAAGCTTTCTTT

v_gene: TRBV7-2
d_gene: TRBD1
abundance: many
j_gene: TRBJ2-3
CDR3aa: CASSRRDRADTQYF
CDR3nt: TGTGCCAGCAGCAGACGGGACAGGGCGGATACGCAGTATTTT

v_gene: TRBV2
d_gene: NA
abundance: many
j_gene: TRBJ1-4
CDR3aa: CASSATRGEKLFF
CDR3nt: TGTGCCAGCAGTGCCACGCGGGGAGAAAAACTGTTTTTT

v_gene: TRBV7-6
d_gene: NA
abundance: many
j_gene: TRBJ2-1
CDR3aa: CASSSHSVNYNEQFF
CDR3nt: TGTGCCAGCAGCTCTCACTCGGTAAATTACAATGAGCAGTTCTTC

v_gene: TRBV12-3/TRBV12-4
d_gene: TRBD1
abundance: many
j_gene: TRBJ1-1
CDR3aa: CASGGQVNTEAFF
CDR3nt: TGTGCCAGCGGCGGACAGGTGAACACTGAAGCTTTCTTT

v_gene: TRBV6-5
d_gene: TRBD2
abundance: many
j_gene: TRBJ2-5
CDR3aa: CASRGLGRETQYF
CDR3nt: TGTGCCAGCAGAGGACTAGGAAGAGAGACCCAGTACTTC

v_gene: TRBV29-1
d_gene: NA
abundance: many
j_gene: TRBJ1-4
CDR3aa: CSVGRGPNEKLFF
CDR3nt: TGCAGCGTTGGCCGGGGCCCTAATGAAAAACTGTTTTTT

v_gene: TRBV7-9
d_gene: NA
abundance: many
j_gene: TRBJ2-7
CDR3aa: CASSSDRLIYEQYF
CDR3nt: TGTGCCAGCAGCTCGGACAGACTTATATACGAGCAGTACTTC

v_gene: TRBV12-3/TRBV12-4
d_gene: TRBD1
abundance: many
j_gene: TRBJ1-2
CDR3aa: CASSLYRGTGYTF
CDR3nt: TGTGCCAGCAGCCTTTACAGGGGGACGGGCTACACCTTC

v_gene: TRBV10-3
d_gene: TRBD2
abundance: many
j_gene: TRBJ2-3
CDR3aa: CAISDGVAGPDTQYF
CDR3nt: TGTGCCATCAGTGACGGGGTAGCGGGTCCAGATACGCAGTATTTT

v_gene: TRBV7-8
d_gene: TRBD2
abundance: many
j_gene: TRBJ2-1
CDR3aa: CASSLVISGSGGVNEQFF
CDR3nt: TGTGCCAGCAGCTTAGTAATCTCCGGTAGCGGGGGGGTGAATGAGCAGTTCTTC

v_gene: TRBV5-5
d_gene: NA
abundance: many
j_gene: TRBJ1-1
CDR3aa: CASSGVTGDTEAFF
CDR3nt: TGTGCCAGCAGCGGGGTAACAGGCGACACTGAAGCTTTCTTT

v_gene: TRBV20-1
d_gene: NA
abundance: many
j_gene: TRBJ1-6
CDR3aa: CSARIGNSPLHF
CDR3nt: TGCAGTGCTAGGATAGGGAATTCACCCCTCCACTTT

v_gene: TRBV12-3/TRBV12-4
d_gene: NA
abundance: many
j_gene: TRBJ1-5
CDR3aa: CASSLTGASNQPQHF
CDR3nt: TGTGCCAGCAGTTTAACGGGGGCTAGCAATCAGCCCCAGCATTTT

v_gene: TRBV20-1
d_gene: NA
abundance: NA
j_gene: TRBJ2-5
CDR3aa: CSAKLDKRGKTQYF
CDR3nt: TGCAGTGCTAAACTGGACAAACGAGGAAAGACCCAGTACTTC

v_gene: TRBV29-1
d_gene: TRBD2
abundance: many
j_gene: TRBJ2-5
CDR3aa: CSVTSGGTQETQYF
CDR3nt: TGCAGCGTTACTAGCGGGGGGACCCAAGAGACCCAGTACTTC

v_gene: TRBV7-2
d_gene: NA
abundance: many
j_gene: TRBJ1-2
CDR3aa: CASSLQQAGGYTF
CDR3nt: TGTGCCAGCAGCTTACAACAGGCGGGTGGCTACACCTTC

v_gene: TRBV2
d_gene: NA
abundance: few
j_gene: TRBJ2-5
CDR3aa: CASSDVGLRVKETQYF
CDR3nt: TGTGCCAGCAGTGACGTGGGGCTAAGGGTAAAAGAGACCCAGTACTTC

v_gene: TRBV5-5
d_gene: TRBD1
abundance: many
j_gene: TRBJ1-1
CDR3aa: CASSKGQVNTEAFF
CDR3nt: TGTGCCAGCAGCAAAGGACAGGTGAACACTGAAGCTTTCTTT

v_gene: TRBV5-1
d_gene: TRBD1
abundance: many
j_gene: TRBJ2-7
CDR3aa: CASSLMGTGQGGVEQYF
CDR3nt: TGCGCCAGCAGCTTGATGGGAACCGGACAGGGAGGCGTCGAGCAGTACTTC

v_gene: TRBV7-9
d_gene: TRBD2
abundance: many
j_gene: TRBJ2-3
CDR3aa: CASTRTSGGLSTDTQYF
CDR3nt: TGTGCCAGCACCAGGACTAGCGGGGGCCTTAGCACAGATACGCAGTATTTT

v_gene: TRBV7-9
d_gene: NA
abundance: many
j_gene: TRBJ2-5
CDR3aa: CASSLAVGGRETQYF
CDR3nt: TGTGCCAGCAGCTTAGCGGTTGGGGGCCGGGAGACCCAGTACTTC